This T cell receptor (beta chain) was found in a study of CD8+ T cells in alopecia areata. J lost 5 bases, V lost 10 bases, and 11 bases had no gene match. This CDR3 region has 14 residues. CDR1 is SGHVS, CDR2 FNYEAQ, per germline. In regard to this clone: Its antigen is not identified.

Extracted RNA was reverse transcribed into cDNA, the sequencing template. TCRdb's copy holds only in-frame clones and misses some; the assay was immunoSEQ multiplex PCR. This table holds 150,000 to 200,000 clones, about 72% found once. Overall study results and limits: Researchers reported that TCR sharing among patients proved less clear than in mice, possibly HLA-linked.

The chain combines TRBV7-6 with TRBJ2-5, with TRBD1 matching over 9 bases. The sequence derives from a human donor with alopecia areata. The source material was CD8+ T cells sorted from blood, sampled at week 0. The CDR3 DNA reads TGTGCCACCACAGGGGGCGCGGGTAGGGAGACCCAGTACTTC. Its protein product is CATTGGAGRETQYF.